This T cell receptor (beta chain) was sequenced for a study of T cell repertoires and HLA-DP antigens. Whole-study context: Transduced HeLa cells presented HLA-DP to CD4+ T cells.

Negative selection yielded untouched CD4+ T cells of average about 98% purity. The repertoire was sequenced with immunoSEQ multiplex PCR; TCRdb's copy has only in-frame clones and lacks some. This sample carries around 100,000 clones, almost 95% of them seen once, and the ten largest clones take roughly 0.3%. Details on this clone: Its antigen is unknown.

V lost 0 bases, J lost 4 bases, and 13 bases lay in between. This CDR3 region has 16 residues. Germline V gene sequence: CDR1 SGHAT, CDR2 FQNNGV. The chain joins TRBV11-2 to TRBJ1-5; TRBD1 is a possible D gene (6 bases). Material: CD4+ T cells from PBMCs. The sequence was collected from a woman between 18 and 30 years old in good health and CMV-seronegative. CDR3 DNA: TGTGCCAGCAGCTTAGATGGGGGGGGCTTAAATCAGCCCCAGCATTTT. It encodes CASSLDGGGLNQPQHF.